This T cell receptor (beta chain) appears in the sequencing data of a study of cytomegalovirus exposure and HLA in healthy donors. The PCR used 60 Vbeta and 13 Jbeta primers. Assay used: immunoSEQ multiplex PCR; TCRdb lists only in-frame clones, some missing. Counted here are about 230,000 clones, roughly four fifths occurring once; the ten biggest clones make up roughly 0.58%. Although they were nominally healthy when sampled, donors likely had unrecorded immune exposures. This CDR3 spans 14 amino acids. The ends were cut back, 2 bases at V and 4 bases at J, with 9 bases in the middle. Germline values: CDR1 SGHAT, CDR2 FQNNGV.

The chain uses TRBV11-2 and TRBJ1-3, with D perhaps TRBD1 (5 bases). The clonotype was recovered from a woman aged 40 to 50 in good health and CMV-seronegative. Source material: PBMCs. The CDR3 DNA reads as TGTGCCAGCAGCTTACAGGGTTTCGGAAACACCATATATTTT. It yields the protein CASSLQGFGNTIYF.